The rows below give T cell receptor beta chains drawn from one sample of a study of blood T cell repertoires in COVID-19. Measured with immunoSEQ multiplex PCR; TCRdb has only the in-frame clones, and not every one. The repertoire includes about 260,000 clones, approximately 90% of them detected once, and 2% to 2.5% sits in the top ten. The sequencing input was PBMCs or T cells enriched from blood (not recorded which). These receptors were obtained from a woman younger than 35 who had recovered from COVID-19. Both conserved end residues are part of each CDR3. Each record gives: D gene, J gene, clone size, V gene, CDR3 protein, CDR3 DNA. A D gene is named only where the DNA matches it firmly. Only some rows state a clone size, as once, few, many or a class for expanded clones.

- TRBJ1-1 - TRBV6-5 CASRSGQEAFF TGTGCCAGCAGATCTGGACAGGAAGCTTTCTTT
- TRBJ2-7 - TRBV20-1 CSGELYYEQYF TGCAGTGGGGAGCTCTACTACGAGCAGTACTTC
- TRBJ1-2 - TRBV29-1 CSVGLTGTYGYTF TGCAGCGTTGGGTTAACAGGGACCTATGGCTACACCTTC
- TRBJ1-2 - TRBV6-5 CASSYSIAGAGYTF TGTGCCAGCAGTTACTCGATTGCGGGGGCCGGCTACACCTTC
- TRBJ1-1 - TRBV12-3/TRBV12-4 CASSRQENTEAFF TGTGCCAGCAGTAGACAGGAGAACACTGAAGCTTTCTTT
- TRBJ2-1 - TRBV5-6 CASSPTASYNEQFF TGTGCCAGCAGCCCCACAGCCTCCTACAATGAGCAGTTCTTC
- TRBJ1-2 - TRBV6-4 CASSDPGQGDYGYTF TGTGCCAGCAGTGACCCCGGACAAGGAGACTATGGCTACACCTTC
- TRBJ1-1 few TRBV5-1 CASREQGMNTEAFF TGCGCCAGCAGAGAACAGGGTATGAACACTGAAGCTTTCTTT
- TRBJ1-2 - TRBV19 CASSIRGDGYTF TGTGCCAGTAGTATTCGCGGGGACGGCTACACCTTC
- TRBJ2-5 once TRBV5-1 CASSLRREEETQYF TGCGCCAGCAGCTTGCGCAGGGAAGAAGAGACCCAGTACTTC
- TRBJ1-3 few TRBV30 CAWSHRESSGNTIYF TGTGCCTGGAGTCACAGGGAGAGCTCTGGAAACACCATATATTTT
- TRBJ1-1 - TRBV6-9 CASSYPTPNTEAFF TGTGCCAGCAGTTACCCGACACCGAACACTGAAGCTTTCTTT
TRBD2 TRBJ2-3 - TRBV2 CATGGGSGDSADTQYF TGTGCCACCGGGGGGGGTAGCGGGGACTCGGCAGATACGCAGTATTTT
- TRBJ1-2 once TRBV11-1 CASSLDWGIHYGYTF TGTGCCAGCAGCTTGGACTGGGGTATTCACTATGGCTACACCTTC
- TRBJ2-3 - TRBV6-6 CASSYPKTGRTDTQYF TGTGCCAGCAGTTACCCTAAGACAGGGAGGACAGATACGCAGTATTTT
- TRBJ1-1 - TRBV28 CASSSPLTGPMNTEAFF TGTGCCAGCAGTTCACCGCTAACAGGGCCCATGAACACTGAAGCTTTCTTT
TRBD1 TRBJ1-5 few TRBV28 CASSLPETGDQPQHF TGTGCCAGCAGCCTCCCGGAGACAGGGGACCAGCCCCAGCATTTT
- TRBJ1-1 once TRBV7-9 CASSSQGNEAFF TGTGCCAGCAGCTCGCAGGGGAATGAAGCTTTCTTT
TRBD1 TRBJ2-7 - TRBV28 CASQQGLNYEQYF TGTGCCAGCCAACAGGGGTTGAATTACGAGCAGTACTTC
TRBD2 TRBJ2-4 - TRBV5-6 CASSSIAGGLAKNIQYF TGTGCCAGCAGCTCCATAGCGGGGGGATTAGCCAAAAACATTCAGTACTTC
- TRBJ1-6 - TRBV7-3 CASSLSGGGTPLHF TGTGCCAGCAGCTTATCTGGCGGAGGTACGCCCCTCCACTTT
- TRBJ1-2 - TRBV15 CATSRDRYGYTF TGTGCCACCAGCAGAGATCGGTATGGCTACACCTTC
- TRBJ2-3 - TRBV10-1 CASSESSVSTDTQYF TGCGCCAGCAGTGAGTCTAGCGTAAGCACAGATACGCAGTATTTT
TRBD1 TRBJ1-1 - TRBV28 CASSFDRQGYSAFF TGTGCCAGCAGTTTCGACAGACAGGGGTACTCAGCTTTCTTT
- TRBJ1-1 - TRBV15 CATSSPHRGKGAEAFF TGTGCCACCAGCAGCCCCCATAGGGGAAAAGGCGCTGAAGCTTTCTTT
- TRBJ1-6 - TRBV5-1 CASSLYDRFSNSPLHF TGCGCCAGCAGCCTGTACGACAGGTTTTCTAATTCACCCCTCCACTTT